The 13 T cell receptor beta chains reported below all come from one sample, sequenced in a study of T cell responses to AZD1222 COVID-19 vaccine. Data came from immunoSEQ multiplex PCR; TCRdb stores just in-frame clones and leaves some out. The data show 150,000 or so clones, roughly nine tenths seen once. The sequences come from peripheral blood, collected on day 0 of AZD1222 vaccination. These TCRs come from an adult in good health.

The chain carries TRBV10-3 and TRBJ2-7, with 10 bases aligning to TRBD1. Germline-derived CDR1 and CDR2 are ENHRY and SYGVKD. CDR3 size: 15 residues. V lost 4 bases and J lost 7; bases outside the gene matches: 10. DNA for the CDR3: TGTGCCATCAGTGGGGGGGACAGGGGAGGTTGGGAGCAGTACTTC. Translating it yields CAISGGDRGGWEQYF.

The chain employs TRBV30 and TRBJ1-5; possible D gene TRBD1, 5 bases. The CDR3 length is 12 residues. Trimming took off 7 bases at V and 1 base at J, with 8 bases between the two ends. The germline V gene has CDR1 GTSNPN and CDR2 SVGIG (reference sequence). CDR3 coding DNA: TGTGCCTCGGGGGAGAGCAATCAGCCCCAGCATTTT. It translates to CASGESNQPQHF. Full variable domain (outside the CDR3, taken from reference TRBV30 and TRBJ1-5): SQTIHQWPATLVQPVGSPLSLECTVEGTSNPNLYWYRQAAGRGLQLLFYSVGIGQISSEVPQNLSASRPQDRQFILSSKKLLLSDSGFYLCASGESNQPQHFGDGTRLSIL.

The chain combines TRBV29-1 with TRBJ2-2, with TRBD1 matching 7 bases. V was clipped by 2 bases and J by 4 bases; unmatched bases: 7. The CDR3 sequence is 15 residues long. CDR1 is SQVTM and CDR2 is ANQGSEA in the germline V gene. The CDR3 region has the DNA TGCAGCGTTGAACGAAAGGGGGCCGTCACCGGGGAGCTGTTTTTT. Translated, it gives CSVERKGAVTGELFF.

The CDR3 reads CASSQGGSSGNTIYF. The CDR3 nucleotides read TGCGCCAGCAGCCAAGGCGGGAGCTCTGGAAACACCATATATTTT. The rearrangement links TRBV4-3 to TRBJ1-3; D is ambiguous. Germline V gene sequence: CDR1 LGHNA, CDR2 YSLEER. V dropped 1 base and J dropped 0 bases, with 7 bases sitting between them. CDR3 length equals 15 residues.

The chain recombines TRBV7-6 with TRBJ1-3, with 8 positions matching TRBD1. The CDR3 is made up of 16 amino acids. Per germline, CDR1 SGHVS and CDR2 FNYEAQ. Germline trimming cut 3 bases from V and 0 bases from J; bases unmatched to any gene: 4. The chain's CDR3 is CASSLDRATSGNTIYF. Here the CDR3 DNA reads TGTGCCAGCAGCTTGGACAGGGCTACCTCTGGAAACACCATATATTTT.

V is TRBV5-6 and J is TRBJ2-7; D not certain. V was trimmed by 6 bases and J by 3 bases, leaving 10 bases between them. Germline V CDR1 and CDR2: SGHDT, YYEEEE. The CDR3 is made up of 12 amino acids. The CDR3 DNA sequence: TGTGCCAGCACGCAGGTGGGCTACGAGCAGTACTTC. Translated, it gives CASTQVGYEQYF.

The chain uses TRBV19 and TRBJ1-2; tentatively, D is TRBD1 (5 bases). V was shortened by 2 bases and J by 4 bases, with 14 bases between the two germline ends. This CDR3 contains 15 residues. Germline V lookup: CDR1 LNHDA, CDR2 SQIVND (reference sequence). CDR3 residues: CASSITPGGGYGYTF. The CDR3 DNA sequence: TGTGCCAGTAGTATAACCCCAGGTGGGGGCTATGGCTACACCTTC.

The CDR3 sequence is CASSVALGNYGYTF. The DNA for the CDR3 is TGTGCCAGCAGCGTCGCCCTCGGAAACTATGGCTACACCTTC. This chain connects TRBV9 to TRBJ1-2; no definite D call. This CDR3 is built from 14 residues. CDR1 is SGDLS, CDR2 YYNGEE, per germline. V lost 2 bases, J lost 2 bases, and 10 bases lay in between.

The rearrangement links TRBV4-1 to TRBJ2-3, with 11 bases that match TRBD2. Germline V gene data show CDR1 as MGHRA and CDR2 as YSYEKL. The CDR3 length is 19 residues. J was trimmed by 0 bases and V by 0 bases; bases with no gene match: 8. The CDR3 DNA follows: TGCGCCAGCAGCCAAGATACACTAGCGGGGGCCCCTAGCACAGATACGCAGTATTTT. Protein sequence: CASSQDTLAGAPSTDTQYF.

The chain couples TRBV9 to TRBJ1-5; D is uncertain. CDR3 length: 13 residues. V gave up 5 bases and J gave up 1 base, with 7 bases separating them. Germline V gene lookup returns CDR1 SGDLS and CDR2 YYNGEE. Written as DNA, the CDR3 is TGTGCCAGCAGTGCAAACAGCAATCAGCCCCAGCATTTT. Its translation is CASSANSNQPQHF.

The rearrangement uses TRBV5-1 and TRBJ2-1, with 10 bases matching TRBD2. Germline assignment: CDR1 SGHRS and CDR2 YFSETQ. The CDR3 contains 13 residues. Trimming removed 3 bases from V and 15 bases from J; junction bases left unmatched: 9. The CDR3 spells CASSSSPRTSGFF. The CDR3 DNA reads TGCGCCAGCAGCTCGTCCCCTCGGACTAGCGGGTTCTTC.

This rearrangement joins TRBV21-1 to TRBJ2-1; whether TRBD2, the table's D call, matches the DNA was not checked. TRBV21-1 is noted as a pseudogene. This CDR3 contains 17 residues. CDR3 sequence (DNA): TGTGCCAGCAGCAAAGGTGGACTAGCGGGGGGGTGTTTGTGGCAGTTCTTC. It translates to CASSKGGLAGGCLWQFF.

This clone was found once. J is TRBJ2-1 and V is TRBV10-3, with D unclear. V lost 5 bases and J 7 bases, leaving 9 bases between the germline ends. Germline CDR1 reads ENHRY; CDR2 reads SYGVKD. The CDR3 is 12 amino acids. The CDR3 nucleotides are TGTGCCATCAGTACGGATTCGAATGAGCAGTTCTTC. The encoded protein is CAISTDSNEQFF.